This is a list of T cell receptor beta chains from one sample in a study of blood T cell repertoires in COVID-19. Some clones are missing from TCRdb's copy, which holds only in-frame ones; the method was immunoSEQ multiplex PCR. Of 300,000 to 400,000 clones in the sample, about 85% were seen once. The material sequenced was PBMCs or T cells enriched from blood (not recorded which). Every receptor here comes from a woman aged 25 to 39 who had been exposed to COVID-19. CDR3s include the opening cysteine and the closing phenylalanine or tryptophan. D genes are given only for firm matches. Some rows mark clone size as missing; the rest say once, few, many or name a class of expanded clone.

J: TRBJ1-5; length: 15; D: TRBD1; size: -; V: TRBV2; CDR3: CASRGDSYSNQPQHF; DNA: TGTGCCAGCAGGGGGGACAGTTATAGCAATCAGCCCCAGCATTTT
J: TRBJ2-7; length: 15; D: TRBD2; size: -; V: TRBV28; CDR3: CASSTGTSGTYEQYF; DNA: TGTGCCAGCAGTACCGGGACTAGCGGGACCTACGAGCAGTACTTC
J: TRBJ2-7; length: 16; D: TRBD1; size: -; V: TRBV7-9; CDR3: CASSRGQAAGSYEQYF; DNA: TGTGCCAGCAGCCGCGGACAGGCCGCGGGTTCCTACGAGCAGTACTTC
J: TRBJ1-4; length: 16; D: TRBD1; size: -; V: TRBV5-5; CDR3: CASSRPSWQGDEKLFF; DNA: TGTGCCAGCAGCCGTCCTTCATGGCAGGGGGATGAAAAACTGTTTTTT
J: TRBJ1-5; length: 16; D: -; size: -; V: TRBV4-1; CDR3: CASSQTTGSSNQPQHF; DNA: TGCGCCAGCAGCCAGACAACAGGGAGCAGCAATCAGCCCCAGCATTTT
J: TRBJ2-7; length: 13; D: -; size: -; V: TRBV5-1; CDR3: CASSFEGDYEQYF; DNA: TGCGCCAGCAGCTTCGAGGGAGACTACGAGCAGTACTTC
J: TRBJ2-3; length: 14; D: -; size: once; V: TRBV5-4; CDR3: CASSLRGGPDTQYF; DNA: TGTGCCAGCAGCTTGAGGGGGGGGCCAGATACGCAGTATTTT
J: TRBJ2-7; length: 16; D: TRBD2; size: once; V: TRBV19; CDR3: CASSEAGVGMYNEQYF; DNA: TGTGCCAGTAGTGAAGCGGGAGTCGGTATGTATAACGAGCAGTACTTC
J: TRBJ1-4; length: 13; D: TRBD1; size: -; V: TRBV2; CDR3: CASSGQGDEKLFF; DNA: TGTGCCAGCAGCGGACAGGGGGATGAAAAACTGTTTTTT
J: TRBJ1-2; length: 14; D: -; size: -; V: TRBV30; CDR3: CAWSEGLANYGYTF; DNA: TGTGCCTGGAGTGAGGGGTTAGCTAACTATGGCTACACCTTC
J: TRBJ2-7; length: 12; D: -; size: -; V: TRBV3-1/TRBV3-2; CDR3: CASSQSRDEQYF; DNA: TGTGCCAGCAGCCAATCCCGTGACGAGCAGTACTTC
J: TRBJ2-1; length: 16; D: -; size: -; V: TRBV11-1; CDR3: CASSVQTGYSPYEQFF; DNA: TGTGCCAGCAGCGTTCAGACAGGTTATAGTCCGTATGAGCAGTTCTTC
J: TRBJ1-3; length: 15; D: TRBD1; size: -; V: TRBV27; CDR3: CASRTLGTEGNTIYF; DNA: TGTGCCAGCAGGACCCTAGGGACAGAGGGAAACACCATATATTTT
J: TRBJ2-5; length: 16; D: TRBD2; size: once; V: TRBV6-2/TRBV6-3; CDR3: CASSAGLAGVQETQYF; DNA: TGTGCCAGCAGTGCCGGACTAGCGGGTGTACAAGAGACCCAGTACTTC
J: TRBJ1-6; length: 17; D: -; size: once; V: TRBV7-2; CDR3: CASSLGTAVGYNSPLHF; DNA: TGTGCCAGCAGCTTAGGGACAGCCGTTGGCTATAATTCACCCCTCCACTTT
J: TRBJ2-1; length: 18; D: TRBD1; size: -; V: TRBV4-1; CDR3: CASSPYNGQGGSYNEQFF; DNA: TGCGCCAGCAGCCCCTACAACGGACAGGGTGGCTCCTACAATGAGCAGTTCTTC
J: TRBJ1-1; length: 12; D: -; size: -; V: TRBV30; CDR3: CAWSDTRSRAFF; DNA: TGTGCCTGGAGTGACACGAGGTCCCGGGCTTTCTTT
J: TRBJ1-2; length: 15; D: TRBD1; size: once; V: TRBV6-5; CDR3: CASAQEDRGLFGYTF; DNA: TGTGCCAGCGCCCAAGAGGACAGGGGGCTATTTGGCTACACCTTC
J: TRBJ2-7; length: 13; D: -; size: -; V: TRBV24-1; CDR3: CATSRRGSYEQYF; DNA: TGTGCCACCAGTCGCAGGGGTTCCTACGAGCAGTACTTC
J: TRBJ2-7; length: 15; D: -; size: -; V: TRBV13; CDR3: CASSLGGGLSYEQYF; DNA: TGTGCCAGCAGCTTAGGCGGGGGGCTATCCTACGAGCAGTACTTC
J: TRBJ1-6; length: 15; D: TRBD1; size: -; V: TRBV4-1; CDR3: CASSQDFQGDSPLHF; DNA: TGCGCCAGCAGCCAAGATTTTCAGGGGGATTCACCCCTCCACTTT
J: TRBJ2-2; length: 14; D: -; size: -; V: TRBV7-9; CDR3: CASSPNFYTGELFF; DNA: TGTGCCAGCAGCCCCAACTTTTACACCGGGGAGCTGTTTTTT
J: TRBJ2-1; length: 16; D: TRBD2; size: -; V: TRBV5-1; CDR3: CASSFLAGSSYNEQFF; DNA: TGCGCCAGCAGCTTTCTAGCGGGATCATCCTACAATGAGCAGTTCTTC
J: TRBJ2-1; length: 17; D: TRBD2; size: -; V: TRBV9; CDR3: CASSVDFGGSPYNEQFF; DNA: TGTGCCAGCAGCGTAGATTTCGGGGGGAGTCCCTACAATGAGCAGTTCTTC
J: TRBJ1-2; length: 16; D: -; size: -; V: TRBV5-1; CDR3: CASSLGTGLGNYGYTF; DNA: TGCGCCAGCAGCTTGGGCACAGGATTGGGTAACTATGGCTACACCTTC
J: TRBJ1-5; length: 13; D: -; size: -; V: TRBV30; CDR3: CAWSVRSSQPQHF; DNA: TGTGCCTGGAGTGTACGCTCGAGTCAGCCCCAGCATTTT
J: TRBJ1-2; length: 14; D: TRBD1; size: -; V: TRBV27; CDR3: CASSLLGTEYGYTF; DNA: TGTGCCAGCAGTTTATTAGGGACAGAGTATGGCTACACCTTC
J: TRBJ2-4; length: 16; D: -; size: -; V: TRBV3-1/TRBV3-2; CDR3: CASSQAETVAKNIQYF; DNA: TGTGCCAGCAGCCAAGCGGAGACAGTAGCCAAAAACATTCAGTACTTC